These 21 T cell receptor beta chains were all obtained from the same sample, sequenced in a study of identical twins' blood T cells. MiXCR, run by TCRdb on the 5' RACE reads, gives a single entry per CDR3 protein. The sample contains 300,000 to 450,000 distinct CDR3 sequences, more than 25% of which appear only once. The sample taken for sequencing was PBMCs. These receptors all come from a woman aged 18-55 years in good health.

In the case of this clonotype: Compared with germline, one end of the junction differs, possibly owing to a read error. V and J are TRBV18 and TRBJ1-1, with a possible D match to TRBD1 (5 bases). Germline V gene lookup returns CDR1 KGHSH and CDR2 LQKENI. The CDR3 has 13 residues. The CDR3 is CASSPGAAVEASF. CDR3 DNA sequence: TGTGCCAGCTCACCAGGGGCGGCAGTTGAAGCTTCCTTT.

The rearrangement joins TRBV20-1 to TRBJ2-5; 9 positions agree with TRBD2. CDR3 size: 15 residues. Germline assignment: CDR1 DFQATT and CDR2 SNEGSKA (reference sequence). V was clipped by 0 bases and J by 7 bases; unmatched bases: 9. The CDR3 nucleotides are TGCAGTGCTAGAGATACAGCGGGAGGCGTGACGACCCAGTACTTC. Translation: CSARDTAGGVTTQYF.

The rearrangement joins TRBV29-1 to TRBJ2-7; 11 bases fit TRBD2. Germline V gene data show CDR1 as SQVTM and CDR2 as ANQGSEA. There are 16 residues in the CDR3. V gave up 6 bases and J gave up 0 bases; unmatched junction bases: 10. The CDR3 DNA follows: TGCAGCGTCGGAAGACTAGCGGGAAGAAGCTCCTACGAGCAGTACTTC. Translating it yields CSVGRLAGRSSYEQYF.

The table lists this clonotype with a few counts. The chain uses TRBV29-1 and TRBJ2-5; maybe TRBD1 (6 bases). Trimming took 4 bases from V and 2 from J, leaving 17 bases between them. The CDR3 is 15 residues long. Per the germline V gene, CDR1 is SQVTM and CDR2 is ANQGSEA. CDR3 residues: CSVGHRGNLQETQYF. In nucleotides, the CDR3 is TGCAGCGTTGGTCATAGGGGGAATCTTCAAGAGACCCAGTACTTC.

Note on this clonotype: Possible read error: a much larger clone is one base away. This chain joins TRBV10-3 and TRBJ1-1; D uncertain. This CDR3 contains 13 residues. Germline CDR1 reads ENHRY; CDR2 reads SYGVKD. CDR3 nucleotides: TGTACCATCAGTGAGTATGGAGGCGGTGAAGCTTTCTTT. It codes for CTISEYGGGEAFF.

This clonotype was counted only a few times. J is TRBJ1-5 and V is TRBV21-1. TRBV21-1 is reported as a pseudogene. The CDR3 length is 18 residues. This CDR3 reads CASSKGRGGIPSNQPQHF. Written as DNA, the CDR3 is TGTGCCAGCAGCAAAGGGAGAGGTGGGATCCCTAGCAATCAGCCCCAGCATTTT.

At least ten counts were recorded for this clonotype. The chain combines TRBV5-1 with TRBJ2-3; D is unclear. The germline V and J ends were trimmed by 2 bases and 2 bases, with 12 bases remaining between them. This CDR3 comprises 15 residues. Germline V lookup: CDR1 SGHRS, CDR2 YFSETQ. The CDR3 DNA follows: TGCGCCAGCAGCTTCACTCTCGAACCCACAGATACGCAGTATTTT. Its translation: CASSFTLEPTDTQYF.

As concerns this clonotype: At one end, the junction sequence differs from germline, possibly due to a read error. J is TRBJ2-1 and V is TRBV11-2; TRBD1 or TRBD2 may be the D gene (5 bases each). The CDR3 extends over 15 amino acids. CDR1 and CDR2 from the germline V gene are SGHAT and FQNNGV. CDR3 protein: CASSWGPYSYNDQFF. The CDR3 nucleotides read TGTGCCAGCAGCTGGGGACCTTACTCCTACAATGATCAGTTCTTC. The full variable domain, with the rest looked up from reference TRBV11-2 and TRBJ2-1, is EAGVAQSPRYKIIEKRQSVAFWCNPISGHATLYWYQQILGQGPKLLIQFQNNGVVDDSQLPKDRFSAERLKGVDSTLKIQPAKLEDSAVYLCASSWGPYSYNDQFFGPGTRLTVL.

V is TRBV5-1 and J is TRBJ2-1; weak D call: TRBD1 (6 bases). V was clipped by 2 bases and J by 6 bases, with 12 bases between them. The CDR3 is 14 amino acids. The germline gives CDR1 SGHRS, CDR2 YFSETQ. Here the CDR3 reads CASSFGGRGNEQFF. CDR3 DNA sequence: TGCGCCAGCAGCTTTGGCGGCAGGGGCAATGAGCAGTTCTTC.

This clonotype was observed at least ten times. This sequence joins TRBV5-1 and TRBJ1-6; no reliable D call. This CDR3 has 16 residues. Trimming shortened V by 3 bases and J by 5 bases, and 15 bases separated the two germline ends. Germline values: CDR1 SGHRS, CDR2 YFSETQ. Here the CDR3 DNA reads TGCGCCAGCAGCTCAACTCCACAGCTAGATAATTCACCCCTCCACTTT. Translating it yields CASSSTPQLDNSPLHF. The whole variable domain, filled in from reference TRBV5-1 and TRBJ1-6, reads KAGVTQTPRYLIKTRGQQVTLSCSPISGHRSVSWYQQTPGQGLQFLFEYFSETQRNKGNFPGRFSGRQFSNSRSEMNVSTLELGDSALYLCASSSTPQLDNSPLHFGNGTRLTVT.

Worth noting for this clonotype: This clone may be a read error of a much larger clone one base away. The CDR3 here is CSASEGQGIEKLFF. For the CDR3, the DNA is TGCAGTGCTAGTGAGGGACAGGGGATTGAAAAACTGTTTTTT. The chain has TRBV20-1 and TRBJ1-4; 10 nucleotides match TRBD1. CDR1 and CDR2 from the germline V gene are DFQATT and SNEGSKA (reference sequence). The CDR3 runs to 14 residues. The ends lost 3 bases at V and 7 bases at J; junction bases unmatched: 5.

As regards this clonotype: One base away lies a much larger clone, so this may be a sequencing read error. The chain couples TRBV2 to TRBJ1-5; D possibly corresponds to TRBD1 (5 bases). Germline V gene sequence: CDR1 SNHLY, CDR2 FYNNEI. The V and J ends lost 4 bases and 7 bases respectively, with 20 bases between them. This CDR3 has 16 residues. The CDR3 DNA reads as TGTGCCAGCAGTGGTTTCGTCGGGGACTGGCCCCAGCCCCAGCATTTT. This encodes CASSGFVGDWPQPQHF.

This clonotype was observed a few times. The genes are TRBV9 and TRBJ2-1; D tentatively reads TRBD1 or TRBD2 (5 bases each). The CDR3 covers 17 residues. Trimming stripped 4 bases from V and 7 bases from J, with 24 bases between. Per the germline V gene, CDR1 is SGDLS and CDR2 is YYNGEE. As DNA, the CDR3 is TGTGCCAGCAGCCCTTTTGAGGGGTCCCGAGTGGGGAATGAGCAGTTCTTC. As protein: CASSPFEGSRVGNEQFF.

This clonotype was observed a few times. The rearrangement uses TRBV12-3 or TRBV12-4 and TRBJ2-4; D call uncertain. The CDR3 has 15 residues. Trimming removed 6 bases at V and 7 bases at J, with 19 bases between. The CDR3 spells CASSHWVLKANIQYF. In DNA, the CDR3 is TGTGCCAGCAGCCATTGGGTGCTGAAGGCGAACATTCAGTACTTC.

This clonotype was counted only a few times. The V and J genes are TRBV11-2 and TRBJ1-1; possibly TRBD1 for D (6 bases). CDR3 length: 14 amino acids. Per germline, CDR1 SGHAT and CDR2 FQNNGV. V lost 5 bases and J 8 bases, leaving 18 bases between the germline ends. The CDR3 coding sequence is TGTGCCAGCAGCCACGTGAGGTTGGGGACAGAAGCTTTCTTT. Its protein product is CASSHVRLGTEAFF.

The chain links TRBV29-1 to TRBJ1-2, with 8 bases that match TRBD1. Germline CDR1 and CDR2: SQVTM and ANQGSEA. V lost 7 bases and J lost 8; bases outside the gene matches: 9. This CDR3 is built from 12 residues. The chain's CDR3 is CSADQGARGYTF. The DNA for the CDR3 is TGCAGCGCAGATCAGGGGGCTAGAGGCTACACCTTC.

The chain uses TRBV10-1 and TRBJ2-2; 8 bases are shared with TRBD1. Germline CDR1 is WNHNN and CDR2 is SYGVQD (reference sequence). Trimming removed 8 bases from V and 4 bases from J; junction bases left unmatched: 6. There are 14 residues in the CDR3. The CDR3 nucleotides are TGCGCCAGCCGAGAAGGGACAGGCACCGGGGAGCTGTTTTTT. It is translated as CASREGTGTGELFF.

This sequence joins TRBV20-1 and TRBJ2-2; D is undetermined. Germline V gene sequence: CDR1 DFQATT, CDR2 SNEGSKA (reference sequence). V lost 0 bases and J 0 bases, leaving 5 bases between the germline ends. The CDR3 covers 14 residues. The CDR3 protein is CSARDPANTGELFF. As DNA, the CDR3 is TGCAGTGCTAGAGATCCGGCGAACACCGGGGAGCTGTTTTTT.

This clonotype has at least ten counts. This CDR3 reads CASSATSGGAYEQYF. In nucleotides, the CDR3 is TGTGCCAGCAGTGCGACTAGCGGGGGGGCCTACGAGCAGTACTTC. The chain is built from TRBV6-5 and TRBJ2-7; TRBD2 matches at 14 bases. This CDR3 has 15 residues. The V and J ends lost 5 bases and 2 bases, in that order; junction bases with no gene match: 2. Per germline, CDR1 MNHEY and CDR2 SVGAGI.

There are a few counts of this clonotype. CDR3 in amino acids: CSVARGLETQYF. The CDR3 DNA sequence: TGCAGCGTTGCTCGAGGGCTGGAGACCCAGTACTTC. The chain couples TRBV29-1 to TRBJ2-5, with D perhaps TRBD2 (5 bases). CDR1 and CDR2 (germline): SQVTM, ANQGSEA. The CDR3 consists of 12 residues. Trimming removed 4 bases at V and 5 bases at J, with 11 bases between.

This clonotype was seen more than once but under ten times. The chain joins TRBV5-1 to TRBJ2-1; 9 bases map to TRBD2. The junction had 11 bases not matched to a gene; V was cut back by 5 bases and J by 8 bases. The germline gives CDR1 SGHRS, CDR2 YFSETQ. This CDR3 comprises 15 residues. CDR3 coding DNA: TGCGCCAGCAGTCTAACTAGCGGGCCAGGCGATGAGCAGTTCTTC. Its translation is CASSLTSGPGDEQFF.